This record concerns one T cell receptor beta chain sequence. These data belong to a study of blood T cell repertoires in COVID-19. Study information: The United States, Italy and Spain supplied acute and convalescent COVID-19 samples.

The repertoire was sequenced with immunoSEQ multiplex PCR; TCRdb's copy has only in-frame clones and lacks some. The sample contains 70,000 to 85,000 clones, less than 95% of which appear only once. CDR3 length equals 15 residues. The junction had 9 bases not matched to a gene; V was cut back by 6 bases and J by 4 bases. Germline V gene sequence: CDR1 SGHRS, CDR2 YFSETQ. The receptor's source is a woman between 55 and 75 years old with active COVID-19. The rearrangement uses TRBV5-1 and TRBJ2-1, with TRBD2 matching 8 bases. The sample was peripheral blood. CDR3 bases: TGCGCCAGCAACCGGGAGGGATTGTCTTACAATGAGCAGTTCTTC. Translation gives CASNREGLSYNEQFF.